This TCR beta chain was sequenced in a study of T cells in localized non-small cell lung cancer. Sequenced by immunoSEQ multiplex PCR; TCRdb stores in-frame clones only, minus some. The sample has 45,000 to 55,000 clones, approximately 90% seen once; the top ten hold about a sixth. The sample was peripheral blood, taken before any cancer treatment. The source is a male donor older than 55 with stage III squamous cell lung carcinoma.

CDR3 nucleotide sequence: TGTGCCAGCAGCTTAGGAACCGATGGCTACACCTTC. It is translated as CASSLGTDGYTF. The V call is TRBV7-8, the J call TRBJ1-2; D not resolved. The ends were cut back, 1 base at V and 6 bases at J, with 6 bases in the middle. In germline, CDR1 is SGHVS, CDR2 FQNEAQ. The CDR3 is made up of 12 amino acids.